The table lists the clone carrying this TCR beta chain with many counts. These data come from a study of T cells in Graves' hyperthyroidism and ophthalmopathy. It was RNA transcripts that yielded the amplified TCR beta CDR3 regions. An initial round of RT-PCR targeting the TCR CDR3 relied on the HTBI primer set. TCRdb independently ran MiXCR on the multiplex PCR reads; one entry per CDR3 protein. The profile shows fewer than 650,000 distinct CDR3 sequences, about 15% of them singletons. Unmatched junction bases numbered 10, after V lost 5 bases and J lost 7 bases. Per the germline V gene, CDR1 is SNHLY and CDR2 is FYNNEI. The CDR3 is 14 amino acids. A NOSPECS grade of at least 4, a Clinical Activity Score of at least 3 and duration under 3 months were recorded in ophthalmopathy patients.

The source of this sequence is a middle-aged woman with Graves' ophthalmopathy. The sample was blood. The chain recombines TRBV2 with TRBJ2-7; 8 bases align to TRBD1. CDR3 nucleotide sequence: TGTGCCAGCAGTATAGGACAGGGCCCGGGGGAGCAGTACTTC. Its protein product is CASSIGQGPGEQYF.